This T cell receptor (beta chain) derives from a study of T-cell memory formation after mild COVID-19 (dated by TCRdb to the early 2020s). Some background on the complete study: TCR sequence clusters from the two donors were largely donor specific. Longitudinal TCRalpha and TCRbeta repertoire sequencing tracked T-cell clones expanding and contracting after mild COVID-19 in a couple of donors. The cohort comprised two young, previously healthy adult volunteers, one female and one male.

Sequenced using an Illumina NovaSeq 6000. TCRalpha and TCRbeta cDNA libraries were built by 5'RACE with constant-segment primers, adding sample barcodes and unique molecular identifiers. RNA was extracted from every sample with Trizol reagent. Libraries were amplified in two PCR steps, with a second sample barcode and Illumina TruSeq adapters added in the second step. Sequencing of libraries was performed on an Illumina NovaSeq with 2 x 150 bp paired-end reads. Processing in the source paper ran as follows. Reads were demultiplexed and collapsed into UMI-guided consensus sequences with migec v1.2.7. Using mixcr v2.1.11, the UMI consensuses were aligned to TRA and TRB V and J templates and assembled into clonotypes. A clonotype was counted as expanded or contracted only if both edgeR and NoisET called the change significant, with noise models trained on biological replicates. edgeR calls used a false discovery rate-adjusted p below 0.01 and a log2 fold-change threshold of 1. As an exploratory analysis of dynamics, max-normalized trajectories of the 1000 most abundant clonotypes were examined by PCA with hierarchical clustering. Separately sequenced CD4+ and CD8+ repertoires were used to assign a CD4 or CD8 phenotype to each responding clone. TCRdb ran its own pipeline on the public reads, namely fastp trimming at Q25 and MiXCR clone calling, and kept in-frame beta chains. Under each unique CDR3 protein, matching rows form one entry showing the most common genes and DNA. These V and J calls are TCRdb output, not the study's own analysis. This sample is represented by 530,000 or so distinct CDR3 sequences; 15% to 20% of them were singletons. Roughly 8.2% of the sample rests with the top ten.

PBMCs were isolated by Ficoll-Paque density gradient centrifugation. On the study overall, not on this receptor specifically: The second-wave clones that peaked on day 37 were not confirmed to be SARS-CoV-2 specific. Contracting CD4+ clones were found mainly in CM and EM memory subsets, while CD8+ clones were enriched in EMRA. Some responding clones were found in pre-infection memory, which suggests that pre-existing cross-reactive memory T cells took part in the SARS-CoV-2 response. Only a couple of mild cases were covered by the study, and larger cohorts that include severe cases with pre-infection samples were considered necessary. Clones that contracted from day 15 to 85 showed balanced CD4/CD8 phenotypes, whereas a second wave of clones that expanded from day 15 to 37 leaned towards CD4+.

This clonotype was seen only a few times. The antigen it binds to is not known. It has no much larger one-base neighbor in the sample; base qualities were not kept. Reading from cysteine to phenylalanine, the CDR3 counts 15 amino acids. Only the CDR3 part of the read is kept: 45 bases, read in frame from the first base. The germline V gene (reference sequence) yields GTSNPN for CDR1 and SVGIG for CDR2. Here V drops 0 bases and J drops 0 bases, and the junction holds 1 base not matched to any gene. This clonotype was obtained from an adult woman who had mild COVID-19 (a few samples of this study predate the infection). The sample titles of this study are shuffled in the database, so cell type and time point are left out; the donor was told from shared clones. The sample consisted of PBMCs or a T cell subset sorted from them (not recorded which). The chain is encoded by TRBV30 joined to TRBJ2-1; 8 bases in the middle match TRBD2. The CDR3: CAWSVAGASYNEQFF. The DNA sequence is as follows: TGTGCCTGGAGTGTAGCGGGAGCCTCCTACAATGAGCAGTTCTTC. Where the CDR3 stops, the reference TRBV30 and TRBJ2-1 genes take over; the full variable domain is SQTIHQWPATLVQPVGSPLSLECTVEGTSNPNLYWYRQAAGRGLQLLFYSVGIGQISSEVPQNLSASRPQDRQFILSSKKLLLSDSGFYLCAWSVAGASYNEQFFGPGTRLTVL.